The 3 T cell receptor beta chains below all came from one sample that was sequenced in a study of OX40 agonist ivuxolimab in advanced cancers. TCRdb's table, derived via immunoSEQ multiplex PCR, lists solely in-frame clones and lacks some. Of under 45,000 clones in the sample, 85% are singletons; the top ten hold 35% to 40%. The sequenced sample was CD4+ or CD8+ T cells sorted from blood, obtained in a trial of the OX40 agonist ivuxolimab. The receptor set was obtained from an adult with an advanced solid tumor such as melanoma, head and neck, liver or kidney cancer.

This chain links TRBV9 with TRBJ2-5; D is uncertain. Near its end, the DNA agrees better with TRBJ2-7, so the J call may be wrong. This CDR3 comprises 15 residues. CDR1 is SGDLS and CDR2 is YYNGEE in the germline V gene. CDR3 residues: CASSVRRASSYEQYF. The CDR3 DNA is TGTGCCAGCAGCGTTCGACGGGCAAGCTCCTACGAGCAGTACTTC.

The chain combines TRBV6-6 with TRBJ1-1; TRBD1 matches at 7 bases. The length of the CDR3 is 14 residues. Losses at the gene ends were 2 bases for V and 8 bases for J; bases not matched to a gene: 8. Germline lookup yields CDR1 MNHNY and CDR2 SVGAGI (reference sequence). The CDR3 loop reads CASSYHSTGYEAFF. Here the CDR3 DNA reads TGTGCCAGCAGTTACCACTCGACAGGGTACGAAGCTTTCTTT.

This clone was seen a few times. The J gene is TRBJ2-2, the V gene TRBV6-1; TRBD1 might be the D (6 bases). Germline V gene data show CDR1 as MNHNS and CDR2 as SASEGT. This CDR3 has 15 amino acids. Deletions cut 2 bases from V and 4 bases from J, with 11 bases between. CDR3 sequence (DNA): TGTGCCAGCAGTGAACCAGGGGAACCCACCGGGGAGCTGTTTTTT. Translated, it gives CASSEPGEPTGELFF.